Below, 7 T cell receptor beta chains from the same sample are listed, as sequenced in a study of blood T cell repertoires in COVID-19. Some clones are missing from TCRdb's copy, which holds only in-frame ones; the method was immunoSEQ multiplex PCR. The repertoire includes under 80,000 clones, approximately 83% of them detected once, and less than 45% sits in the top ten. Sequencing was done on a sample of peripheral blood. All receptors derive from a man aged 80 or over with acute or convalescent COVID-19.

This chain links TRBV6-4 with TRBJ2-7; D gene ambiguous. The V end was cut by 5 bases, the J end by 1 base, with 24 bases between. CDR1 is MRHNA, CDR2 SNTAGT, per germline. The CDR3 runs to 18 residues. The CDR3 DNA follows: TGTGCCAGCAGTCCCACGATTCCCCCGGGTCCTTTATCCTACGAGCAGTACTTC. It codes for CASSPTIPPGPLSYEQYF.

The chain couples TRBV5-1 to TRBJ2-2, with TRBD2 matching over 8 bases. The germline V gene encodes CDR1 SGHRS and CDR2 YFSETQ. The CDR3 is 15 residues long. V shed 2 bases, J shed 5 bases, and the junction held 5 bases outside the gene matches. The CDR3 loop is CASSLSGSQTGELFF. The CDR3 bases are TGCGCCAGCAGCTTAAGCGGGAGTCAGACCGGGGAGCTGTTTTTT.

The gene calls are TRBV5-4 and TRBJ1-4; D ambiguous. Germline CDR1 reads SGHNT; CDR2 reads YYREEE (reference sequence). The CDR3 loop spans 13 amino acids. The V end lost 0 bases, the J end lost 4 bases, and 4 bases lay between the germline ends. The CDR3 DNA reads as TGTGCCAGCAGCTTGGGAGGTAATGAAAAACTGTTTTTT. It codes for CASSLGGNEKLFF.

The chain joins TRBV5-8 to TRBJ1-3; the D is unclear. The CDR3 consists of 13 residues. CDR1 and CDR2 from the germline V gene are SGHTS and YDEGEE. Deletions cut 3 bases from V and 4 bases from J, with 8 bases between. The CDR3 coding sequence is TGTGCCAGCAGCTCCATTCCCGGAAACACCATATATTTT. This codes for CASSSIPGNTIYF. Full variable domain (missing parts from reference TRBV5-8 and TRBJ1-3): EAGVTQSPTHLIKTRGQQATLRCSPISGHTSVYWYQQALGLGLQFLLWYDEGEERNRGNFPPRFSGRQFPNYSSELNVNALELEDSALYLCASSSIPGNTIYFGEGSWLTVV.

The chain has TRBV11-2 and TRBJ2-7, with 8 bases matching TRBD1. The CDR3 has 15 amino acids. CDR1 is SGHAT, CDR2 FQNNGV, per germline. V lost 5 bases and J lost 5; bases outside the gene matches: 11. The CDR3 sequence is CASSQRTGYFHEQYF. CDR3 nucleotide sequence: TGTGCCAGCAGCCAGAGGACAGGGTACTTCCACGAGCAGTACTTC.

Here the CDR3 reads CASSPDTNYGYTF. The CDR3 coding sequence is TGTGCCAGCAGCCCTGACACGAACTATGGCTACACCTTC. This sequence joins TRBV11-2 and TRBJ1-2; D is unresolved. V lost 5 bases and J lost 2, with 9 bases in between. The CDR3 totals 13 residues. Germline values: CDR1 SGHAT, CDR2 FQNNGV.

The rearrangement joins TRBV6-4 to TRBJ1-4; D unclear. The V end lost 0 bases, the J end lost 11 bases, and 19 bases lay between the germline ends. This CDR3 has 16 residues. From germline, CDR1 is MRHNA and CDR2 SNTAGT. This CDR3 reads CASSDSLHSSYFKLFF. The CDR3 nucleotides read TGTGCCAGCAGTGACTCGCTCCATTCATCGTACTTTAAACTGTTTTTT.